This TCR beta chain was profiled in a study of blood T cell repertoires in COVID-19. The overall study: T cells, B-cell-depleted T cells, or PBMCs supplied cDNA or gDNA.

The CDR3 loop spans 12 amino acids. The germline V gene encodes CDR1 MNHEY and CDR2 SVGAGI. V dropped 10 bases and J dropped 7; count of bases not matched to a gene: 8. Authors' data handling: Quantification of nucleated cells was approximated via reference gene primer amplification. Produced via immunoSEQ multiplex PCR; TCRdb's table is partial and in-frame only. That table supplies the V and J calls and clone size; D and trimming were determined from the DNA. The table has 130,000 or so clones, about four fifths seen once. The chain recombines TRBV6-5 with TRBJ1-2, with 8 bases aligning to TRBD1. This TCR was sampled from a woman older than 75 with acute or convalescent COVID-19. Sequences were obtained from peripheral blood. The CDR3, as DNA: TGTGCCATAAAACAGGGGGACTCTGGCTACACCTTC. Translating it yields CAIKQGDSGYTF.